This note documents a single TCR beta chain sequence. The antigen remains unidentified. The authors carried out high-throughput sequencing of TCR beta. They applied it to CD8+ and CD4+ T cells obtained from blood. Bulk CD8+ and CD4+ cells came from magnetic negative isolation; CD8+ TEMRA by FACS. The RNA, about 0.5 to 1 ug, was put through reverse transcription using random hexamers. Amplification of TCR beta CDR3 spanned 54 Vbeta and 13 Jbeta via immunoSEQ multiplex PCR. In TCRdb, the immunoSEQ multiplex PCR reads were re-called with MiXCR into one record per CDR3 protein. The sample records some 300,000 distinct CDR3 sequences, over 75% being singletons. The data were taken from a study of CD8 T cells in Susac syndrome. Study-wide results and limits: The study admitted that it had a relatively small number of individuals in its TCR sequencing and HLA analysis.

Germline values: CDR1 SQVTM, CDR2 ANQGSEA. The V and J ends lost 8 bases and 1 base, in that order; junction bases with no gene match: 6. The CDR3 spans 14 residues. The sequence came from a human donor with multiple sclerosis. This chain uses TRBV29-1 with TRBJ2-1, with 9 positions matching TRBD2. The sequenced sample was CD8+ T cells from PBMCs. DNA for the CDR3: TGCAGCCTTCGGACTAGCGAATCCTACAATGAGCAGTTCTTC. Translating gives CSLRTSESYNEQFF.